The text below deals with one TCR beta chain. This clonotype has a count of ten or more. No cognate antigen has been identified for it. No much larger clone exists at a distance of one base, and base qualities are not known. The data were taken from a study of regulatory T cells in long-lasting Graves disease (dated by TCRdb to the early 2020s). About the investigation overall: In the newly diagnosed Graves' disease group, patients had been taking antithyroid drugs for less than 3 months. Peripheral blood TCR sequencing and RNA sequencing compared persistent Graves' disease patients with newly diagnosed Graves' disease patients. TCR sequencing covered 13 persistent and around 20 newly diagnosed Graves' disease patients, 33 samples in total. The study was registered as a clinical trial and conducted in China. Results the study describes overall, beyond this receptor: Only the TCR beta chain was sequenced and analyzed. Persistent patients shared more public clonotypes among themselves (2,741) than newly diagnosed patients did (more than 950). Preferential use of TRBV28, TRBJ1-2 and TRBJ2-5 was observed in persistent disease, whereas TRBV20-1 and TRBJ2-1 were favored in newly diagnosed disease. Compared with newly diagnosed patients, patients with persistent Graves' disease had lower TCR Shannon entropy and fewer highly expanded clones, which suggests clonal expansion. The study examined only peripheral blood because the primary lesion, thyroid tissue, could not be accessed. The authors acknowledged the small sample size as a limitation that may reduce accuracy.

The method behind the library was multiplex PCR. TCRdb shows the sequencer as Illumina HiSeq 4000. CDR3 regions were amplified by Arm-PCR with iRepertoire HTBI primers to construct TCR beta libraries. Gel purification was performed on PCR products prior to sequencing. In the authors' own workflow: Gene usage analysis of CDR3 amino acid clonotypes relied on the roughly 60 TRBV and 14 TRBJ segments identified across samples. Filtered high-quality paired reads were merged into contigs using COPE and FqMerger. BLAST was used to align contigs to IMGT TRBV, TRBD and TRBJ reference genes, with CDR3 defined following IMGT. Any clonotype with a frequency above 0.1% was counted as a highly expanded clone. Shannon entropy was used to measure repertoire diversity, and the Gini coefficient was used to measure V-J evenness. Public clonotypes were defined as clonotypes shared by more than one individual. TCRdb reanalyzed the raw reads on its own, using fastp at Q25 for trimming and MiXCR for clone calling, and kept in-frame beta chains. Each CDR3 protein gets just one entry, which takes the most common genes and DNA from the rows behind it. The authors' filters were not applied to this entry. This sample is represented by around 330,000 distinct CDR3 sequences; approximately 20% of them were singletons. The ten biggest clones cover about 39% of the sample.

The sample's time point, from its label and the paper: newly diagnosed GD, antithyroid drugs for less than 3 months. RNA was extracted from PBMCs in TRIzol for both TCR sequencing and RNA sequencing. The diagnosis of Graves' disease was made according to American Thyroid Association guidelines. Recruitment of patients was carried out at an endocrinology department in Xi'an, China. From each patient, nine milliliters of peripheral blood was collected into an EDTA anticoagulant tube. Ficoll Paque Plus density gradient separation was used to isolate PBMCs, and no additional T cell sorting was done. RNA quality was checked with an Agilent 2100 Bioanalyzer and agarose gel, and concentration with a NanoDrop 2000. Taken from the germline V gene, the CDR1 and CDR2 loops are SGHNT and YENEEA. V is cut back by 8 bases and J by 0 bases, with 6 bases in the junction unmatched. Reading from cysteine to phenylalanine, the CDR3 counts 14 amino acids. Here the CDR3 DNA is all that survives: 42 bases in frame from base 1.

This sample comprised peripheral blood mononuclear cells (PBMCs), obtained at new diagnosis, from a patient treated with antithyroid drugs. The chain employs TRBV11-3 and TRBJ2-7, and TRBD2 aligns with 8 junction nucleotides. This clonotype was sampled from a female donor with Graves disease. At the DNA level, the sequence is TGTGCCAGCGCCCTCGGGGGGGTCTCCTACGAGCAGTACTTC. Its protein reads: CASALGGVSYEQYF.